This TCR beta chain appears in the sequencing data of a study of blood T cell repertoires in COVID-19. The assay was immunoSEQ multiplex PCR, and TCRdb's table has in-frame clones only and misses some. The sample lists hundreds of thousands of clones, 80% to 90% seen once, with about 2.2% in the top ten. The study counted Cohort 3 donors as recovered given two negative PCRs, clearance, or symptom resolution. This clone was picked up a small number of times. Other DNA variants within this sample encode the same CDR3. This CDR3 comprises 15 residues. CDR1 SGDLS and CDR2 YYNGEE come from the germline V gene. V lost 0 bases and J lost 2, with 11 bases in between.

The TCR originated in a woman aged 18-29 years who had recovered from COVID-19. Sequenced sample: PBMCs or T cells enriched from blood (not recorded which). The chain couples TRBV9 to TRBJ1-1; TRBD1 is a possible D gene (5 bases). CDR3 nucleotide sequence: TGTGCCAGCAGCGTAGTTGGGCAGGGAAACACTGAAGCTTTCTTT. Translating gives CASSVVGQGNTEAFF.